This is a list of T cell receptor beta chains from one sample in a study of technical replicates of blood from several donors. Data came from immunoSEQ multiplex PCR; TCRdb stores just in-frame clones and leaves some out. The data hold 70,000 to 85,000 clones, with roughly 97% observed a single time. Specimen: T cells isolated from PBMCs. The origin of the receptors is a human donor in good health. The CDR3 runs from the conserved cysteine through the conserved F or W. Fields, in order: V gene, J gene, CDR3 length, CDR3 protein.

>TRBV5-1|TRBJ1-1|12
CASSLDAREAFF
>TRBV5-5|TRBJ2-3|14
CASSLVLAADTQYF
>TRBV29-1|TRBJ2-7|14
CSVGERGVLVEQYF
>TRBV28|TRBJ1-4|15
CASSPSGKANEKLFF
>TRBV6-6|TRBJ2-7|16
CASSSLPGGPAYEQYF
>TRBV5-1|TRBJ2-3|15
CASSFLGPYTDTQYF
>TRBV2|TRBJ2-5|14
CASSVDSFQETQYF
>TRBV30|TRBJ2-7|12
CAWNSGQGIEYF
>TRBV27|TRBJ2-7|17
CASSSHLGLAGVGEQYF
>TRBV11-3|TRBJ1-6|15
CASSPRTAHNSPLHF
>TRBV28|TRBJ2-1|14
CASSSGTFYNEQFF
>TRBV11-1|TRBJ2-1|14
CASRYTGGANEQFF
>TRBV2|TRBJ1-6|16
CASSEFLGRGGSPLHF
>TRBV27|TRBJ2-7|14
CASSLSGEVGKQYF
>TRBV12-5|TRBJ1-1|15
CASGSLTGAHTEAFF
>TRBV29-1|TRBJ2-7|12
CSVDPGDYEQYF
>TRBV14|TRBJ1-3|12
CASSQARYTIYF
>TRBV2|TRBJ2-5|12
CASIQGVGTQYF
>TRBV28|TRBJ2-7|14
CASSLRDWRGGQYF
>TRBV6-1|TRBJ1-2|13
CASTVEADYGYTF
>TRBV9|TRBJ2-4|15
CASSRGFVAKNIQYF
>TRBV7-8|TRBJ1-1|14
CASSPTTGNTEAFF
>TRBV4-2|TRBJ2-1|17
CASSHTKAGQGANEQFF
>TRBV6-1|TRBJ2-7|17
CASSVGTSGGLVYEQYF
>TRBV2|TRBJ2-2|14
CASRDLGTSGELFF
>TRBV19|TRBJ1-5|15
CASSTGTPGSQPQHF
>TRBV6-5|TRBJ1-2|13
CASRRGGVNGYTF
>TRBV9|TRBJ2-7|16
CASSVGLTGRNYEQYF
>TRBV6-1|TRBJ1-2|15
CASGGQGKVVDGYTF
>TRBV9|TRBJ1-1|12
CASSVFTGEAFF
>TRBV7-6|TRBJ2-4|13
CASSFGQGNIQYF
>TRBV19|TRBJ2-7|14
CASSVAGGPYEQYF
>TRBV5-4|TRBJ1-2|12
CASSLWTAGYTF
>TRBV28|TRBJ2-5|16
CASSLPTGTGEETQYF
>TRBV27|TRBJ2-5|15
CATGPLGPKGETQYF
>TRBV5-1|TRBJ2-7|15
CASSLALAGDGEQYF
>TRBV18|TRBJ2-1|16
CASSPPGTSPYNEQFF
>TRBV5-1|TRBJ2-3|14
CASWYGSGTDTQYF
>TRBV19|TRBJ2-7|14
CASSTWDISYEQYF
>TRBV11-2|TRBJ2-7|16
CASSLSPGMMSYEQYF
>TRBV15|TRBJ1-2|16
CATSRDLSDSFYGYTF
>TRBV29-1|TRBJ1-5|14
CSVVVSSGNQPQHF